These 25 T cell receptor beta chains were all obtained from the same sample, sequenced in a study of T cells in localized non-small cell lung cancer. Profiled with immunoSEQ multiplex PCR; TCRdb holds only in-frame clones, not every one. There are 90,000 or so clones in the sample; roughly 89% occur only once, and 15% lies in the top ten. The input for sequencing was peripheral blood, taken before any cancer treatment. The source is a man aged 35 to 69 with stage I squamous cell lung carcinoma.

The V gene is TRBV9, the J gene TRBJ1-6; D is ambiguous. The V end lost 0 bases, the J end lost 7 bases, and 11 bases lay between the germline ends. CDR1 is SGDLS, CDR2 YYNGEE, per germline. CDR3 length: 15 residues. For the CDR3, the DNA is TGTGCCAGCAGCGTAGAGATCAGTCGAAATTCACCCCTCCACTTT. Protein: CASSVEISRNSPLHF. The whole variable domain, remainder taken from reference TRBV9 and TRBJ1-6, is DSGVTQTPKHLITATGQRVTLRCSPRSGDLSVYWYQQSLDQGLQFLIQYYNGEERAKGNILERFSAQQFPDLHSELNLSSLELGDSALYFCASSVEISRNSPLHFGNGTRLTVT.

The V and J genes are TRBV5-8 and TRBJ1-2; 9 bases match TRBD1. The CDR3 contains 16 residues. The germline V gene has CDR1 SGHTS and CDR2 YDEGEE. After removal of 4 bases from V and 3 bases from J, the junction contained 10 bases not matched to a gene. Written as DNA, the CDR3 is TGTGCCAGCAGCCGAGGAGACAGGGGGTTTGACTATGGCTACACCTTC. Translated: CASSRGDRGFDYGYTF.

This clone was found once. The chain employs TRBV6-1 and TRBJ2-3, with TRBD2 as a possible D gene (7 bases). The CDR3 loop spans 14 amino acids. Germline lookup yields CDR1 MNHNS and CDR2 SASEGT. With 4 bases removed from V and 5 bases from J, the gap between germline ends came to 13 bases. The CDR3 DNA reads TGTGCCAGCAGTGGGTGGGGGGGCATAGATACGCAGTATTTT. Protein: CASSGWGGIDTQYF.

The gene calls are TRBV1 and TRBJ2-3; the table's D call, TRBD2, was not checked against the DNA. TRBV1 is an annotated pseudogene. CDR3 length: 17 residues. This CDR3 reads CTSSQRAGAFGTDTQYF. In DNA form, the CDR3 reads TGCACCAGCAGCCAGAGAGCGGGGGCCTTCGGCACAGATACGCAGTATTTT.

The chain is built from TRBV7-2 and TRBJ2-2; D uncertain. There are 13 residues in the CDR3. Germline V gene lookup returns CDR1 SGHTA and CDR2 FQGNSA. V was cut by 3 bases and J by 2 bases, with 4 bases left in between. This CDR3 is CASSFLNTGELFF. The CDR3 coding sequence is TGTGCCAGCAGCTTCCTAAACACCGGGGAGCTGTTTTTT.

The chain uses TRBV7-2 and TRBJ2-2; D is unresolved. The CDR3 is made up of 16 amino acids. From germline, CDR1 is SGHTA and CDR2 FQGNSA. Trimming removed 5 bases from V and 0 bases from J, with 13 bases in between. CDR3 sequence (DNA): TGTGCCAGCAGCCCCGAGCCAGACGCGAACACCGGGGAGCTGTTTTTT. It codes for CASSPEPDANTGELFF.

The chain has TRBV12-1 and TRBJ2-1. TRBV12-1 is an annotated pseudogene. This CDR3 region has 12 residues. CDR3 loop: CASIGNYNEQFF. The CDR3 region has the DNA TGTGCCAGCATAGGGAATTACAATGAGCAGTTCTTC.

The chain joins TRBV5-1 to TRBJ1-1, with D unclear. The CDR3 is 13 residues long. V gave up 1 base and J gave up 1 base, with 5 bases separating them. Germline V CDR1 and CDR2: SGHRS, YFSETQ. The CDR3 is CASSLMWNTEAFF. Here the CDR3 DNA reads TGCGCCAGCAGCTTGATGTGGAACACTGAAGCTTTCTTT.

The chain has TRBV6-6 and TRBJ1-3; weak D call: TRBD1 (6 bases). V was cut by 0 bases and J by 2 bases, with 11 bases left in between. In germline, CDR1 is MNHNY, CDR2 SVGAGI (reference sequence). The CDR3 extends over 16 amino acids. The CDR3 DNA sequence: TGTGCCAGCAGTTACTCGAGCCAGGGGCCTGGAAACACCATATATTTT. Translated, it gives CASSYSSQGPGNTIYF.

The chain couples TRBV27 to TRBJ2-7; D gene ambiguous. V gave up 5 bases and J gave up 2 bases, with 13 bases separating them. In germline, CDR1 is MNHEY, CDR2 SMNVEV (reference sequence). This CDR3 has 14 amino acids. In DNA form, the CDR3 reads TGTGCCAGCAGTATTCGACAAGGAACCTACGAGCAGTACTTC. Amino acids: CASSIRQGTYEQYF.

A few counts support this clone. The genes are TRBV6-4 and TRBJ1-5; no reliable D call. The CDR3 runs 17 residues. V was clipped by 7 bases and J by 2 bases, with 21 bases between them. CDR1 and CDR2 (germline): MRHNA, SNTAGT. CDR3 sequence: CASNMPWHPEGNQPQHF. Here the CDR3 DNA reads TGTGCCAGCAATATGCCTTGGCACCCCGAGGGCAATCAGCCCCAGCATTTT.

The rearrangement uses TRBV7-3 and TRBJ2-1; 9 bases are a match to TRBD1. The CDR3 sequence is 17 residues long. Per germline, CDR1 SGHTA and CDR2 FQGTGA. The J segment lost 0 bases and the V segment lost 4 bases, leaving 7 bases of the junction unmatched. In nucleotides, the CDR3 is TGTGCCAGCAGCTCTTACAGGGGGCTCGGCTCCTACAATGAGCAGTTCTTC. It codes for CASSSYRGLGSYNEQFF.

The rearrangement links TRBV5-1 to TRBJ2-6; D is ambiguous. V lost 10 bases and J 1 base, leaving 12 bases between the germline ends. The germline CDR1 and CDR2 sequences are SGHRS and YFSETQ. The CDR3 consists of 14 residues. In DNA, the CDR3 is TGCGCCTCCGGAGAGGCTTCTGGGGCCAACGTCCTGACTTTC. Protein: CASGEASGANVLTF.

As DNA, the CDR3 is TGTGCCAGCTCACTCTCTCCGGATTCCAACTATGGCTACACCTTC. It codes for CASSLSPDSNYGYTF. This chain links TRBV18 with TRBJ1-2; D is uncertain. With 4 bases removed from V and 2 bases from J, the gap between germline ends came to 14 bases. The CDR3 has 15 amino acids. CDR1 is KGHSH and CDR2 is LQKENI in the germline V gene.

The chain links TRBV23-1 to TRBJ2-7; perhaps TRBD1 as D (6 bases). TRBV23-1 is an ORF for which the function is uncertain. The CDR3 is made up of 18 amino acids. Trimming took off 7 bases at V and 1 base at J, with 26 bases between the two ends. CDR3 in amino acids: CASTQPQGTKGYSYEQYF. CDR3 DNA: TGCGCCAGCACCCAACCACAGGGAACAAAGGGATATTCCTACGAGCAGTACTTC.

The J gene is TRBJ2-5, the V gene TRBV7-8, with D unclear. CDR1 SGHVS and CDR2 FQNEAQ come from the germline V gene. CDR3 length: 9 amino acids. V was pared by 10 bases and J by 4 bases, with 4 bases between. The DNA of the CDR3 is TGTGCCACGACAGAGACCCAGTACTTC. It encodes CATTETQYF.

The chain joins TRBV18 to TRBJ1-1; no clear D. Trimming cost V 2 bases and J 2 bases, with 6 bases left between them. This CDR3 is 13 amino acids long. Germline V lookup: CDR1 KGHSH, CDR2 LQKENI. The CDR3 region is CASSPMVNTEAFF. CDR3 sequence (DNA): TGTGCCAGCTCACCAATGGTTAACACTGAAGCTTTCTTT. Drawing the rest from reference TRBV18 and TRBJ1-1, the complete variable domain is NAGVMQNPRHLVRRRGQEARLRCSPMKGHSHVYWYRQLPEEGLKFMVYLQKENIIDESGMPKERFSAEFPKEGPSILRIQQVVRGDSAAYFCASSPMVNTEAFFGQGTRLTVV.

The chain joins TRBV7-2 to TRBJ1-1; possibly TRBD1 for D (5 bases). The CDR3 is 16 amino acids. Deletions cut 4 bases from V and 5 bases from J, with 20 bases between. Germline CDR1 and CDR2: SGHTA and FQGNSA. The chain's CDR3 is CASSSTRLPRGTEAFF. The CDR3 region has the DNA TGTGCCAGCAGCTCGACGAGACTCCCTCGGGGGACTGAAGCTTTCTTT.

The genes are TRBV5-1 and TRBJ1-4; no clear D. From germline, CDR1 is SGHRS and CDR2 YFSETQ. The CDR3 runs to 16 residues. V was pared by 0 bases and J by 2 bases, with 11 bases between. This CDR3 reads CASSLEGGRTNEKLFF. CDR3 sequence (DNA): TGCGCCAGCAGCTTGGAGGGAGGACGGACTAATGAAAAACTGTTTTTT.

The chain employs TRBV19 and TRBJ1-6; D remains ambiguous. The CDR3 loop spans 12 amino acids. Germline values: CDR1 LNHDA, CDR2 SQIVND (reference sequence). Deletions cut 6 bases from V and 3 bases from J, with 3 bases between. Here the CDR3 reads CASSHYNSPLHF. As DNA, the CDR3 is TGTGCCAGTAGCCACTATAATTCACCCCTCCACTTT.

This chain connects TRBV6-1 to TRBJ1-2; D call uncertain. V was cut by 1 base and J by 2 bases, with 11 bases left in between. Per germline, CDR1 MNHNS and CDR2 SASEGT. CDR3 length equals 15 residues. CDR3 DNA sequence: TGTGCCAGCAGTGAAGGGTTCGTAGGGAACTATGGCTACACCTTC. Translating it yields CASSEGFVGNYGYTF.

The chain carries TRBV2 and TRBJ1-2, with D possibly being TRBD1 (6 bases). CDR1 is SNHLY and CDR2 is FYNNEI in the germline V gene. This CDR3 region has 12 residues. V was shortened by 5 bases and J by 6 bases, with 10 bases between the two germline ends. CDR3 region: CASSNRVDGYTF. Here the CDR3 DNA reads TGTGCCAGCAGTAACAGGGTCGATGGCTACACCTTC.

This clone appeared once. The rearrangement uses TRBV2 and TRBJ1-2; D call uncertain. V lost 3 bases, J lost 2 bases, and 7 bases lay in between. Germline V gene data show CDR1 as SNHLY and CDR2 as FYNNEI. This CDR3 region has 13 residues. The CDR3 DNA reads TGTGCCAGCAGTGACCGCCCAAACTATGGCTACACCTTC. Its protein product is CASSDRPNYGYTF.

The chain recombines TRBV13 with TRBJ1-1, with TRBD1 identical over 9 bases. The germline gives CDR1 PRHDT, CDR2 FYEKMQ (reference sequence). This CDR3 is 16 amino acids long. V dropped 4 bases and J dropped 0; count of bases not matched to a gene: 6. The CDR3 DNA is TGTGCCAGCAGCTACACACAGGGGGCCATGAACACTGAAGCTTTCTTT. Translation: CASSYTQGAMNTEAFF.

This clone was recorded only once. The chain links TRBV5-6 to TRBJ1-5; TRBD1 aligns across 7 bases. The trim removed 4 bases at V and 5 bases at J, leaving 9 bases unmatched. Germline lookup yields CDR1 SGHDT and CDR2 YYEEEE. This CDR3 comprises 15 residues. CDR3 sequence reads: CASSVTGSGHQPQHF. CDR3 DNA sequence: TGTGCCAGCAGCGTGACAGGGAGCGGGCATCAGCCCCAGCATTTT.